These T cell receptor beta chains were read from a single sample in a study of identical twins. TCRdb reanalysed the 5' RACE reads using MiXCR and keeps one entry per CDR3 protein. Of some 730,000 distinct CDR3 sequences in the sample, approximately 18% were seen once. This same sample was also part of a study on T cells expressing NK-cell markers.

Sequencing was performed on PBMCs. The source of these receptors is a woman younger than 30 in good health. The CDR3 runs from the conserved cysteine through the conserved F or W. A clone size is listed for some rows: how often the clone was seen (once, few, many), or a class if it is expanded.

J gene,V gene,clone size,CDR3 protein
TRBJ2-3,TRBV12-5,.,CASGPSTTGADTQYF
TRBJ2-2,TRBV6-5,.,CASSYGGDTGELFF
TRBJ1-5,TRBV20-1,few,CSAARHNQPQHF
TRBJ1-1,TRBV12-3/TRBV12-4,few,CASSLPDRGLTEAFF
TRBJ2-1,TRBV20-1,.,CSGLTSGAYNEQFF
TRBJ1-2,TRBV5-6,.,CASSLEGRGGYTF
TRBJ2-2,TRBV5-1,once,CASSEGFPGELFF
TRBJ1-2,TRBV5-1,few,CASSFWTGHGYTF
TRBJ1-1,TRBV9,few,CASSVVQALENTEAFF
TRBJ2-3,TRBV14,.,CASSRDGGRDTQYF